The 17 T cell receptor beta chains in this list originate from one sample, sequenced in a study of regulatory T cells in long-lasting Graves disease. Time point described: newly diagnosed GD, antithyroid drugs for less than 3 months. The TCR library was made from RNA extracted from PBMCs. TCR beta libraries were built with iRepertoire HTBI primers and Arm-PCR of CDR3 regions. TCRdb analysed the multiplex PCR reads with MiXCR anew, one entry per CDR3 protein. The sample lists 400,000 to 550,000 distinct CDR3 sequences; roughly 15% were seen once. This same sample was also taken into another study, of T cells in Graves' hyperthyroidism and ophthalmopathy.

The specimen comprised peripheral blood mononuclear cells (PBMCs), sampled at new diagnosis, from a patient treated with antithyroid drugs. The receptors originated from a woman aged 18-29 years with Graves disease.

Only a few counts were recorded for this clonotype. The genes are TRBV12-3 or TRBV12-4 and TRBJ2-7; TRBD1 matches 7 bases. The CDR3 consists of 14 residues. V dropped 2 bases and J dropped 4; count of bases not matched to a gene: 5. The chain's CDR3 is CASSLFDRAYEQYF. CDR3 nucleotide sequence: TGTGCCAGCAGTTTATTTGACAGGGCATACGAGCAGTACTTC.

A few counts support this clonotype. The chain combines TRBV30 with TRBJ1-1, with a tentative D call TRBD1 (5 bases). Deletions cut 3 bases from V and 10 bases from J, with 12 bases between. The V gene's germline CDR1 is GTSNPN and CDR2 SVGIG (reference sequence). CDR3 length: 11 residues. The DNA for the CDR3 is TGTGCCTGGAGCGCAGGGTGGGGAGCTTTCTTT. This gives the protein CAWSAGWGAFF.

This clonotype came up many times. This rearrangement joins TRBV30 to TRBJ2-5; TRBD1 is a possible D gene (5 bases). The J call may not be correct, given that the DNA end is closer to TRBJ2-7. CDR3 length equals 12 residues. Germline V gives CDR1 GTSNPN, CDR2 SVGIG (reference sequence). The CDR3 spells CAWSAGTYEQYF. The CDR3 nucleotides are TGTGCCTGGAGTGCAGGGACCTACGAGCAGTACTTC.

The chain has TRBV5-1 and TRBJ1-2; tentatively, D is TRBD1 (5 bases). Germline V gives CDR1 SGHRS, CDR2 YFSETQ. This CDR3 has 15 residues. The germline V and J ends were trimmed by 0 bases and 0 bases, with 9 bases remaining between them. The CDR3 DNA is TGCGCCAGCAGCTTGGTGGGGGTGCCTAACTATGGCTACACCTTC. It is translated as CASSLVGVPNYGYTF.

Comments on this clonotype: A far larger clone is just one base off, so this is likely a read error. The gene calls are TRBV7-2 and TRBJ2-1; 7 bases align to TRBD1. V was clipped by 7 bases and J by 10 bases; unmatched bases: 16. The CDR3 is 15 amino acids. The germline CDR1 and CDR2 sequences are SGHTA and FQGNSA. The CDR3 spells CASIPSTGRSYEQFF. Written as DNA, the CDR3 is TGTGCCAGCATCCCTTCGACAGGGCGTTCCTACGAGCAGTTCTTC.

A few counts support this clonotype. J is TRBJ1-4 and V is TRBV28; 7 nucleotides agree with TRBD1. The CDR3 totals 15 residues. Trimming removed 3 bases from V and 6 bases from J; junction bases left unmatched: 7. CDR1 is MDHEN, CDR2 SYDVKM, per germline. The CDR3 nucleotides read TGTGCCAGCAGTTTGAACAGGGGCCCGGATGAAAAACTGTTTTTT. Encoded protein: CASSLNRGPDEKLFF.

Details on this clonotype: This probably arose from a read error, given a far larger clone one base away. The chain combines TRBV2 with TRBJ2-4; D possibly corresponds to TRBD2 (6 bases). In germline, CDR1 is SNHLY, CDR2 FYNNEI. Deletions cut 4 bases from V and 13 bases from J, with 26 bases between. The CDR3 spans 16 residues. The CDR3 DNA reads as TGTGCCAGCAGTGTTTCAGCGGGTCGCTCCTACAATGAGCAGTACTTC. Translating it yields CASSVSAGRSYNEQYF.

In this sample, this clonotype turned up many times. This chain connects TRBV28 to TRBJ2-1; D not resolved. The CDR3 is made up of 14 amino acids. Germline CDR1 reads MDHEN; CDR2 reads SYDVKM. Trimming took off 3 bases at V and 5 bases at J, with 11 bases between the two ends. CDR3 in DNA: TGTGCCAGCAGTTTGATGGTTTCCAACAATGAGCAGTTCTTC. Translating gives CASSLMVSNNEQFF.

Of note for this clonotype: A read error may be the cause here, since a much bigger clone is one base away. This rearrangement joins TRBV29-1 to TRBJ2-7, with TRBD2 matching 10 bases. Germline V gene lookup returns CDR1 SQVTM and CDR2 ANQGSEA. The junction had 12 bases not matched to a gene; V was cut back by 6 bases and J by 7 bases. This CDR3 is 14 amino acids long. The CDR3 DNA reads TGCAGCGTCGATCCGGGACTAGCGTTGAATGAGCAGTACTTC. Translating it yields CSVDPGLALNEQYF.

The genes are TRBV7-9 and TRBJ1-2; 7 bases align to TRBD1. After removal of 4 bases from V and 4 bases from J, the junction contained 12 bases not matched to a gene. Looked up from germline, CDR1 is SEHNR and CDR2 is FQNEAQ (reference sequence). This CDR3 region has 16 residues. CDR3 loop: CASSSTTKDRSYGYTF. The CDR3, as DNA: TGTGCCAGCAGCTCAACGACAAAGGACAGGAGCTATGGCTACACCTTC.

This clonotype occurred many times. V usage is TRBV28 and J usage is TRBJ2-7; TRBD2 matches at 7 bases. This CDR3 spans 14 amino acids. CDR1 is MDHEN and CDR2 is SYDVKM in the germline V gene. The junction had 12 bases not matched to a gene; V was cut back by 6 bases and J by 7 bases. The CDR3 nucleotides are TGTGCCAGCAGGGGAGGGCAACAGGTTAGGGAGCAGTACTTC. Protein: CASRGGQQVREQYF.

With regard to this clonotype: A far larger clone differs by one base, so this is likely a read error. The V call is TRBV5-6, the J call TRBJ2-7, with 11 bases matching TRBD2. Germline lookup yields CDR1 SGHDT and CDR2 YYEEEE. The junction had 17 bases not matched to a gene; V was cut back by 5 bases and J by 7 bases. CDR3 length: 17 residues. CDR3 nucleotide sequence: TGTGCCAGCAGGGTGGGCGAGTTAAGACTAGCGGGAAGTGAGCAGTACTTC. It is translated as CASRVGELRLAGSEQYF.

This clonotype was seen more than once but under ten times. This chain uses TRBV28 with TRBJ2-1; no firm D call. This CDR3 is 14 amino acids long. V was clipped by 5 bases and J by 5 bases, with 13 bases between them. From germline, CDR1 is MDHEN and CDR2 SYDVKM. CDR3 bases: TGTGCCAGCAGTCCGCCCCTGTCAAACAATGAGCAGTTCTTC. Protein product: CASSPPLSNNEQFF.

V is TRBV24-1 and J is TRBJ2-1, with a tentative D call TRBD2 (6 bases). V was pared by 0 bases and J by 7 bases, with 12 bases between. The CDR3 is made up of 15 amino acids. Looked up from germline, CDR1 is KGHDR and CDR2 is SFDVKD. CDR3 loop: CATSDLKVSGNEQFF. The DNA for the CDR3 is TGTGCCACCAGTGATTTGAAAGTTAGCGGTAATGAGCAGTTCTTC.

The gene calls are TRBV19 and TRBJ1-1; D call uncertain. The CDR3 spans 13 residues. CDR1 is LNHDA, CDR2 SQIVND, per germline (reference sequence). Trimming shortened V by 4 bases and J by 3 bases, and 9 bases separated the two germline ends. Here the CDR3 DNA reads TGTGCCAGTAGTACAGAGGAGCACACTGAAGCTTTCTTT. Translation gives CASSTEEHTEAFF.

The V and J genes are TRBV7-8 and TRBJ2-2, with 7 positions matching TRBD2. Trimming took 0 bases from V and 2 from J; bases not matched to a gene: 6. CDR1 and CDR2 from the germline V gene are SGHVS and FQNEAQ. The CDR3 length is 17 residues. CDR3 DNA: TGTGCCAGCAGCTTAGCGGCGGGAGAGGTAAACACCGGGGAGCTGTTTTTT. It encodes CASSLAAGEVNTGELFF. Looking up the rest from reference TRBV7-8 and TRBJ2-2 gives the full variable domain: GAGVSQSPRYKVAKRGQDVALRCDPISGHVSLFWYQQALGQGPEFLTYFQNEAQLDKSGLPSDRFFAERPEGSVSTLKIQRTQQEDSAVYLCASSLAAGEVNTGELFFGEGSRLTVL.

This chain uses TRBV4-1 with TRBJ1-5, with D unresolved. Trimming took 0 bases from V and 6 from J, leaving 9 bases between them. Germline-derived CDR1 and CDR2 are MGHRA and YSYEKL. This CDR3 contains 14 residues. CDR3 coding DNA: TGCGCCAGCAGCCAAGACGATGGAACTCAGCCCCAGCATTTT. Residues: CASSQDDGTQPQHF.